This T cell receptor (beta chain) comes out of a study of CD8 T cells in Susac syndrome (dated by TCRdb to between 2018 and 2021). Describing the broader study: The study used repertoire sequencing to test whether antigen drove CD8+ T cell activation and differentiation in Susac syndrome. The clonality of the CD8+ T cell repertoire was compared across over 9 healthy donors, roughly 14 Susac syndrome patients and around 16 multiple sclerosis patients.

Peripheral blood CD8+ and CD4+ T cells from healthy donors, Susac syndrome patients and multiple sclerosis patients were profiled by high-throughput TCR beta sequencing. Multiple sclerosis controls were treatment-naive patients with stable or active relapsing-remitting disease fulfilling revised McDonald criteria. Bulk CD8+ and CD4+ T cells were purified by magnetic negative isolation, whereas CD8+ TEMRA cells were enriched by FACS. Blood was drawn into EDTA tubes, processed within 24 hours, and PBMCs were isolated by density gradient centrifugation. PBMCs intended for TCR sequencing were cryopreserved in liquid nitrogen and were subsequently thawed in a 37 degrees C water bath. The sorted or isolated CD4+, CD8+ and CD8+ TEMRA cells had a purity of 90% or higher. Its CDR3 holds 15 amino acids, cysteine through phenylalanine. CDR3 DNA only is kept here, 45 bases in frame from base 1. Per the germline V gene, MGHDK is the CDR1 and SYGVNS is the CDR2. For this chain, trimming is 1 base at the V end and 4 bases at the J end, and the number of junction bases without a gene match is 6.

This clonotype occurred once. The antigen this receptor binds is unknown. Base qualities are not provided; no much larger clone lies one nucleotide away. Weak support is all one read offers. RNA was extracted with the RNeasy kit and about 0.45 to 1 ug was reverse transcribed using random hexamers. The immunoSEQ multiplex PCR assay, which covers 54 Vbeta and 13 Jbeta segments, was used to amplify TCR beta CDR3 regions. PCR amplification bias was corrected by using a synthetic template baseline for primer optimization and computational correction. The original methods were these. Reads were annotated to V, D and J genes per IMGT and analyzed with immunoSEQ Analyzer, keeping only productive sequences. To calculate clonality, Shannon entropy was normalized by log2 of the number of productive unique sequences and then subtracted from one. For each patient and control, public and private clones were evaluated within the 100 most prevalent clones. Clones were defined as Susac-specific when absent from the healthy and MS cohorts, from approximately 1,100 published viral clones and from other ImmuneACCESS disease sequences. TCRdb applied fastp at Q25 and MiXCR to the public reads, then kept only in-frame beta chains. Rows with a matching CDR3 protein are joined into one entry that keeps the most common DNA and genes. The V and J calls and clone size come from TCRdb's table, not from the authors' own analysis. The table for this sample lists around 270,000 distinct CDR3 sequences; 85% of them were counted only once. The ten largest clones add up to roughly 0.21% of the sample.

Study-level results and caveats: The TCR sequencing and HLA analysis was acknowledged to have included a relatively small number of individuals.

This sequence originates from a human donor with multiple sclerosis. The V gene is TRBV25-1 and the J gene is TRBJ1-2, with 7 bases in between that match TRBD1. Material for sequencing was CD8+ T cells from PBMCs. The DNA reads as follows: TGTGCCAGCAGTGAATCCGGCAGGGGGTCCTATGGCTACACCTTC. The resulting protein is CASSESGRGSYGYTF.